This T cell receptor (beta chain) is from a study of T cells in Graves' hyperthyroidism and ophthalmopathy. Study in general: Peripheral blood draws took place at initial diagnosis, ahead of any treatment.

As for this clonotype: Its antigen is currently unknown. Possible read error: a much larger clone is one base away.

Pregnant or lactating patients were excluded, as were those with uncontrolled infection or other autoimmune disease. Clinical symptoms, serum thyroxine, TRAb, thyroid ultrasound and orbital computed tomography informed diagnoses. Overall study results and limits: Blood also showed most of the thyroid clonotypes that were expanded above 0.001.

TCR beta CDR3 regions were amplified from RNA. An initial round of RT-PCR targeting the TCR CDR3 relied on the HTBI primer set. Using its own MiXCR run on the multiplex PCR reads, TCRdb lists one record per CDR3 protein. The sample includes under 500,000 distinct CDR3 sequences, over 11% of them seen just once. The CDR3 is 14 residues long. The V and J ends lost 10 bases and 1 base, in that order; junction bases with no gene match: 8. The clonotype originates from a man aged 50-59 years with Graves' ophthalmopathy. Input material: blood. The V gene is TRBV12-3 or TRBV12-4, the J gene TRBJ2-3; 7 nucleotides line up with TRBD2. CDR3 sequence (DNA): TGTGCCAACGGTGGGACTACACGCACAGATACGCAGTATTTT. Amino acid sequence: CANGGTTRTDTQYF.